One and the same sample provided the 9 T cell receptor beta chains below, sequenced in a study of response to subunit inactivated influenza vaccine. TCRdb called the RT-PCR reads again in MiXCR, with one record for every CDR3 protein. This table holds around 540,000 distinct CDR3 sequences, 12% found once. The sample in question was PBMCs from blood, obtained on the day of vaccination. The receptor set was obtained from a man aged 45-65 years who received an inactivated influenza vaccine.

The J gene is TRBJ2-7, the V gene TRBV27, with TRBD2 matching over 7 bases. Germline CDR1 and CDR2: MNHEY and SMNVEV (reference sequence). After removal of 3 bases from V and 4 bases from J, the junction contained 9 bases not matched to a gene. This CDR3 is built from 15 residues. DNA for the CDR3: TGTGCCAGCAGTTTGTGGGGCGGGAGTAATTACGAGCAGTACTTC. Protein sequence: CASSLWGGSNYEQYF.

Here the CDR3 reads CASSYWTGGEGKTQYF. The CDR3, as DNA: TGCGCCAGCAGCTACTGGACAGGGGGCGAGGGAAAGACCCAGTACTTC. This chain connects TRBV5-1 to TRBJ2-5; 11 nucleotides line up with TRBD1. Germline V gene data show CDR1 as SGHRS and CDR2 as YFSETQ. The length of the CDR3 is 16 residues. The junction had 10 bases not matched to a gene; V was cut back by 3 bases and J by 6 bases.

The gene calls are TRBV29-1 and TRBJ2-3, with TRBD2 identical over 7 bases. V lost 3 bases, J lost 3 bases, and 12 bases stayed unmatched. The CDR3 sequence is 16 residues long. CDR1 SQVTM and CDR2 ANQGSEA come from the germline V gene. The CDR3 sequence is CSVEGAGGINTDTQYF. In nucleotides, the CDR3 is TGCAGCGTTGAGGGTGCCGGGGGGATTAATACAGATACGCAGTATTTT.

This chain connects TRBV6-5 to TRBJ2-7; D is undetermined. The CDR3 consists of 15 residues. Per the germline V gene, CDR1 is MNHEY and CDR2 is SVGAGI. V lost 3 bases to trimming and J lost 2 bases, with 14 bases between them. CDR3 in DNA: TGTGCCAGCAGTTATAGGGCAGATAATACCTACGAGCAGTACTTC. Amino acids: CASSYRADNTYEQYF.

In this sample, this clonotype turned up a few times. This chain links TRBV28 with TRBJ2-5; TRBD2 agrees at 12 bases. The CDR3 runs to 14 residues. V lost 6 bases and J lost 4; bases outside the gene matches: 3. Per germline, CDR1 MDHEN and CDR2 SYDVKM. The CDR3 nucleotides are TGTGCCAGCAGCCGACTAGCGGGAGTAGAGACCCAGTACTTC. Its translation: CASSRLAGVETQYF.

On this clonotype itself: At one end, the junction sequence differs from germline, possibly due to a read error. The chain links TRBV10-2 to TRBJ2-5; 11 bases match TRBD2. Germline V gene lookup returns CDR1 WSHSY and CDR2 SAAADI. The CDR3 contains 19 residues. In DNA form, the CDR3 reads TGTGCCTCCACCTCTTCGCTAGCGGGGGGCTACCTGTACCAAGAGACCCAGTACTTC. It encodes CASTSSLAGGYLYQETQYF.

This clonotype was seen at least ten times. The rearrangement links TRBV5-1 to TRBJ2-3; TRBD1 aligns across 9 bases. Germline CDR1 reads SGHRS; CDR2 reads YFSETQ. The CDR3 runs to 15 residues. V lost 3 bases, J lost 4 bases, and 6 bases stayed unmatched. The CDR3 region is CASSWGQGLSDTQYF. The CDR3 DNA is TGCGCCAGCAGCTGGGGACAGGGTTTATCAGATACGCAGTATTTT.

V and J are TRBV20-1 and TRBJ2-7; D may be TRBD2 (7 bases). The CDR3 consists of 15 residues. Germline values: CDR1 DFQATT, CDR2 SNEGSKA (reference sequence). Trimming left V 0 bases short and J 6 bases short, with 18 bases between. This CDR3 is CSARDRGGGPIEQYF. CDR3 coding DNA: TGCAGTGCTAGAGATCGAGGGGGAGGGCCAATCGAGCAGTACTTC.

The chain couples TRBV27 to TRBJ1-2, with 7 bases that match TRBD1. The CDR3 is 14 amino acids. Germline trimming cut 8 bases from V and 4 bases from J; bases unmatched to any gene: 10. Germline assignment: CDR1 MNHEY and CDR2 SMNVEV (reference sequence). The CDR3 nucleotides are TGTGCCAGCGCCCCGGGACAGAGCCGCTATGGCTACACCTTC. Its translation: CASAPGQSRYGYTF.